One and the same sample provided the 25 T cell receptor beta chains below, sequenced in a study of blood T cell repertoires in COVID-19. Some clones are missing from TCRdb's copy, which holds only in-frame ones; the method was immunoSEQ multiplex PCR. The table records 350,000 to 450,000 clones, about nine tenths of them present only once. Sequenced sample: PBMCs or T cells enriched from blood (not recorded which). The receptors derive from a woman between 40 and 50 years old who had been exposed to COVID-19.

V gene TRBV18 combines with J gene TRBJ2-6, with 8 bases fitting TRBD1. CDR1 KGHSH and CDR2 LQKENI come from the germline V gene. This CDR3 is 17 amino acids long. V was pared by 3 bases and J by 3 bases, with 7 bases of the junction left unmatched. The CDR3 reads CASSPASGGFGANVLTF. The CDR3 DNA reads TGTGCCAGCTCACCCGCTTCAGGGGGCTTTGGGGCCAACGTCCTGACTTTC.

This clone came up a few times. One junction end does not reproduce the germline sequence, and a read error may be involved. The V gene is TRBV19, the J gene TRBJ1-6; D call uncertain. The CDR3 length is 14 residues. Germline V gene data show CDR1 as LNHDA and CDR2 as SQIVND (reference sequence). The CDR3 loop reads CASSKLSNNSPLHF. The CDR3 DNA follows: TGTGCCAGTAGTAAACTCTCCAATAATTCACCCCTCCACTTT.

V and J are TRBV6-5 and TRBJ1-2; D not certain. The CDR3 length is 15 residues. Per germline, CDR1 MNHEY and CDR2 SVGAGI. V lost 6 bases and J 0 bases, leaving 14 bases between the germline ends. CDR3 nucleotide sequence: TGTGCCAGCAGCCAACTAGCCGGTTCTAACTATGGCTACACCTTC. Translation gives CASSQLAGSNYGYTF.

The chain carries TRBV7-8 and TRBJ2-5; TRBD2 matches at 7 bases. V dropped 4 bases and J dropped 0; count of bases not matched to a gene: 14. Germline CDR1 is SGHVS and CDR2 is FQNEAQ. This CDR3 has 18 amino acids. The CDR3 protein is CASSSLTSLLQYQETQYF. CDR3 DNA sequence: TGTGCCAGCAGCTCCCTGACTAGCCTCTTACAGTACCAAGAGACCCAGTACTTC.

This clone showed up just a few times. The genes are TRBV4-3 and TRBJ1-2; 8 bases agree with TRBD1. Per the germline V gene, CDR1 is LGHNA and CDR2 is YSLEER. Losses at the gene ends were 1 base for V and 3 bases for J; bases not matched to a gene: 7. The CDR3 is made up of 16 amino acids. CDR3 residues: CASSQASDREDYGYTF. Written as DNA, the CDR3 is TGCGCCAGCAGCCAAGCCTCGGACAGGGAGGACTATGGCTACACCTTC.

The V and J genes are TRBV29-1 and TRBJ1-5, with 8 bases matching TRBD1. The CDR3 runs to 14 residues. Germline CDR1 and CDR2: SQVTM and ANQGSEA. J lost 3 bases, V lost 5 bases, and 6 bases had no gene match. The CDR3 loop is CSVSDRANNQPQHF. The CDR3 coding sequence is TGCAGCGTTTCGGACAGGGCTAACAATCAGCCCCAGCATTTT.

The V call is TRBV27, the J call TRBJ1-2; TRBD1 matches 8 bases. Trimming took 2 bases from V and 8 from J; bases not matched to a gene: 4. Germline-derived CDR1 and CDR2 are MNHEY and SMNVEV (reference sequence). The CDR3 totals 13 residues. CDR3 residues: CASSLSPGGGYTF. CDR3 nucleotides: TGTGCCAGCAGTTTAAGTCCAGGGGGCGGCTACACCTTC.

The chain links TRBV21-1 to TRBJ2-1; the table assigns TRBD1, which was not confirmed against the DNA. TRBV21-1 corresponds to a pseudogene. CDR3 size: 21 residues. For the CDR3, the DNA is TGTGCCAGCAGCAAAGTGCCACAGGCCCACAACCGCCCTAGCTCCTACAATGAGCAGTTCTTC. Translated: CASSKVPQAHNRPSSYNEQFF.

V gene TRBV7-6 combines with J gene TRBJ1-1; 8 positions agree with TRBD1. Germline assignment: CDR1 SGHVS and CDR2 FNYEAQ. This CDR3 is 17 amino acids long. V trimming: 2 bases; J trimming: 1 base; junction bases outside the gene matches: 9. The CDR3 nucleotides read TGTGCCAGCAGCTTACAGATCGCCGGGACAGGGAACACTGAAGCTTTCTTT. This codes for CASSLQIAGTGNTEAFF.

The V call is TRBV5-1, the J call TRBJ2-5; 10 bases map to TRBD2. With 3 bases clipped from V and 1 base from J, the junction kept 18 bases outside the gene matches. Germline CDR1 and CDR2: SGHRS and YFSETQ. The CDR3 covers 20 residues. CDR3 sequence reads: CASSSYGTSVLATSQETQYF. CDR3 bases: TGCGCCAGCAGCTCCTACGGGACTAGCGTTTTGGCCACCTCCCAAGAGACCCAGTACTTC.

V gene TRBV10-3 combines with J gene TRBJ2-1; 7 nucleotides agree with TRBD1. V shed 6 bases, J shed 2 bases, and the junction held 7 bases outside the gene matches. Germline V gene lookup returns CDR1 ENHRY and CDR2 SYGVKD. There are 15 residues in the CDR3. The CDR3 region has the DNA TGTGCCATCAGACATGACAGGGTCCCCTACAATGAGCAGTTCTTC. Translated: CAIRHDRVPYNEQFF.

This chain uses TRBV27 with TRBJ1-1; no definite D call. The CDR3 is made up of 18 amino acids. With 6 bases removed from V and 1 base from J, the gap between germline ends came to 24 bases. Germline CDR1 is MNHEY and CDR2 is SMNVEV (reference sequence). The CDR3 here is CASRSSPFAQTGNTEAFF. The CDR3 nucleotides are TGTGCCAGCAGGTCTTCCCCTTTCGCTCAAACGGGGAACACTGAAGCTTTCTTT.

The chain links TRBV6-9 to TRBJ1-2; 8 bases fit TRBD1. Germline V gene sequence: CDR1 MNHGY, CDR2 SVAAGI. The V and J ends lost 7 bases and 3 bases, in that order; junction bases with no gene match: 7. The CDR3 spans 14 residues. CDR3 region: CASTIGQGHYGYTF. Written as DNA, the CDR3 is TGTGCCAGCACCATTGGACAGGGTCACTATGGCTACACCTTC.

The chain carries TRBV12-5 and TRBJ1-6; tentative D call: TRBD1 (5 bases). V shed 4 bases and J shed 8 bases, with 12 bases lying between them. The CDR3 runs to 14 residues. Germline CDR1 is LGHNT and CDR2 is FRNRAP. CDR3 in amino acids: CASGSGGVHSPLHF. CDR3 nucleotides: TGTGCTAGTGGTTCTGGGGGGGTTCATTCACCCCTCCACTTT.

The V gene is TRBV6-1, the J gene TRBJ2-7; 8 positions match TRBD1. CDR3 size: 15 residues. From germline, CDR1 is MNHNS and CDR2 SASEGT. With V trimmed by 1 base and J by 3 bases, 5 bases remained unmatched. Here the CDR3 reads CASSEVGQVNYEQYF. CDR3 DNA sequence: TGTGCCAGCAGTGAAGTGGGACAGGTAAACTACGAGCAGTACTTC.

The chain couples TRBV6-2 or TRBV6-3 to TRBJ1-3; D not resolved. From germline, CDR1 is MNHEY and CDR2 SVGEGT. V lost 5 bases and J 4 bases, leaving 12 bases between the germline ends. The CDR3 runs 14 residues. The CDR3 sequence: CASSKLTSGNTIYF. DNA of the CDR3: TGTGCCAGCAGTAAACTTACGTCCGGAAACACCATATATTTT.

This chain joins TRBV5-4 and TRBJ1-2; maybe TRBD1 (5 bases). This CDR3 has 18 amino acids. Trimming cost V 4 bases and J 2 bases, with 24 bases left between them. CDR1 and CDR2 (germline): SGHNT, YYREEE (reference sequence). The CDR3 region is CASSRRGGSLGVNYGYTF. CDR3 bases: TGTGCCAGCAGCCGGAGGGGCGGCAGCCTCGGGGTAAACTATGGCTACACCTTC.

CDR3 loop: CASSNPFVSTEAFF. The CDR3 DNA sequence: TGTGCCAGCAGCAACCCCTTTGTGAGCACTGAAGCTTTCTTT. This chain links TRBV21-1 with TRBJ1-1. TRBV21-1 is reported as a pseudogene. This CDR3 has 14 amino acids.

This chain uses TRBV15 with TRBJ2-1; 13 bases match TRBD2. V was clipped by 4 bases and J by 1 base; unmatched bases: 1. The germline V gene encodes CDR1 LNHNV and CDR2 YYDKDF (reference sequence). The CDR3 spans 16 residues. CDR3 sequence: CATSTLAGGSYNEQFF. The DNA of the CDR3 is TGTGCCACCAGCACACTAGCGGGAGGGTCCTACAATGAGCAGTTCTTC.

This chain uses TRBV7-9 with TRBJ1-5, with D perhaps matching TRBD1 (5 bases). V shed 5 bases and J shed 7 bases, with 24 bases lying between them. The length of the CDR3 is 17 residues. Germline V CDR1 and CDR2: SEHNR, FQNEAQ (reference sequence). The CDR3 DNA reads TGTGCCAGCAGCCTACCACTCCCGGGAGAGGGGAGGCAGCCCCAGCATTTT. This gives the protein CASSLPLPGEGRQPQHF.

The chain is built from TRBV18 and TRBJ2-1; the match to TRBD1 covers 10 bases. Looked up from germline, CDR1 is KGHSH and CDR2 is LQKENI. V trimming: 3 bases; J trimming: 7 bases; junction bases outside the gene matches: 6. This CDR3 contains 15 residues. The CDR3 DNA follows: TGTGCCAGCTCACCGCCGGGACAGGGGAGTAATGAGCAGTTCTTC. Translating gives CASSPPGQGSNEQFF.

The table lists this clone with a count of one. The chain recombines TRBV5-6 with TRBJ1-3, with TRBD1 as a possible D gene (5 bases). CDR1 SGHDT and CDR2 YYEEEE come from the germline V gene. Between the trimmed V and J ends, which lost 0 bases and 0 bases, there was a span of 10 bases. CDR3 length: 16 residues. In nucleotides, the CDR3 is TGTGCCAGCAGCTTGGCAGGGCGAAACTCTGGAAACACCATATATTTT. Translation gives CASSLAGRNSGNTIYF.

The chain carries TRBV6-5 and TRBJ1-1; 8 positions match TRBD1. Germline V gene lookup returns CDR1 MNHEY and CDR2 SVGAGI. Unmatched junction bases numbered 7, after V lost 2 bases and J lost 5 bases. This CDR3 is built from 15 residues. CDR3 sequence reads: CASSYGRTGKTEAFF. Here the CDR3 DNA reads TGTGCCAGCAGTTACGGGAGGACAGGGAAAACTGAAGCTTTCTTT.

The genes are TRBV30 and TRBJ1-6; unclear D gene. The CDR3 totals 16 residues. V lost 3 bases and J lost 0, with 12 bases in between. Germline V gives CDR1 GTSNPN, CDR2 SVGIG (reference sequence). The DNA for the CDR3 is TGTGCCTGGAGCGCTTCCAGGCCCTCCTATAATTCACCCCTCCACTTT. Residues: CAWSASRPSYNSPLHF.

This chain links TRBV7-8 with TRBJ2-7; 8 nucleotides agree with TRBD1. Germline CDR1 reads SGHVS; CDR2 reads FQNEAQ. This CDR3 has 19 amino acids. V gave up 1 base and J gave up 0 bases; unmatched junction bases: 14. The CDR3 loop is CASSLGTFRGTGPSYEQYF. CDR3 DNA: TGTGCCAGCAGCTTAGGGACCTTTCGGGGGACAGGCCCCTCCTACGAGCAGTACTTC. Together with reference TRBV7-8 and TRBJ2-7, the CDR3 gives the full variable domain: GAGVSQSPRYKVAKRGQDVALRCDPISGHVSLFWYQQALGQGPEFLTYFQNEAQLDKSGLPSDRFFAERPEGSVSTLKIQRTQQEDSAVYLCASSLGTFRGTGPSYEQYFGPGTRLTVT.